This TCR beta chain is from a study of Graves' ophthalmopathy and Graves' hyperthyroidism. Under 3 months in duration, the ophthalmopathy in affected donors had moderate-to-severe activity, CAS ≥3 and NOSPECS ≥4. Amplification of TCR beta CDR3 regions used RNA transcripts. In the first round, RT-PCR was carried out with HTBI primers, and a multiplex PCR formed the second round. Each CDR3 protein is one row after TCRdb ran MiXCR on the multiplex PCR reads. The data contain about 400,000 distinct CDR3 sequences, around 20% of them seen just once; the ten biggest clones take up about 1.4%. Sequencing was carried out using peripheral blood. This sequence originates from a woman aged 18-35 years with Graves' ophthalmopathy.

DNA for the CDR3: TGTGCCAGCAGCTTTTTCATGGGGGACAGGGACACTGAAGCTTTCTTT. Translated: CASSFFMGDRDTEAFF. The chain has TRBV13 and TRBJ1-1, with 9 bases aligning to TRBD1. CDR3 size: 16 residues. V gave up 3 bases and J gave up 3 bases; unmatched junction bases: 8. From germline, CDR1 is PRHDT and CDR2 FYEKMQ (reference sequence).